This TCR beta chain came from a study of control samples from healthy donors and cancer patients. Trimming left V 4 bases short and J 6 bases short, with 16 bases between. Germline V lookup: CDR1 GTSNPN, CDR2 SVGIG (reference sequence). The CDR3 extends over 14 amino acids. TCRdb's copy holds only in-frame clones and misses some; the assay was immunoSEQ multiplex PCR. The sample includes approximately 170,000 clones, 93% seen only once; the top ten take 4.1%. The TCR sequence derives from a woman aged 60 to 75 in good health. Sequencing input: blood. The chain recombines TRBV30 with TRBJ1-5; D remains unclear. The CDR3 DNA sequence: TGTGCCTGGAATGTGGGAGGGATGGGTCAGCCCCAGCATTTT. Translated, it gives CAWNVGGMGQPQHF.